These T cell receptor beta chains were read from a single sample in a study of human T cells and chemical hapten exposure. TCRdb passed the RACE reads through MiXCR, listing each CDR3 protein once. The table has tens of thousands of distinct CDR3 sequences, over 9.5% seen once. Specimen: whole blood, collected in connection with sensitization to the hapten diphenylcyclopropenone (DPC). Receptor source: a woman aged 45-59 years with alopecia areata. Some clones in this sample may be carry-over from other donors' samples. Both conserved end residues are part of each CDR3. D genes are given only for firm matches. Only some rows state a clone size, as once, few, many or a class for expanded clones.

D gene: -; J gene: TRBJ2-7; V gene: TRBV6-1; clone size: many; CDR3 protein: CATEGHYEQYF; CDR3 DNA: TGTGCCACCGAGGGACACTACGAGCAGTACTTC
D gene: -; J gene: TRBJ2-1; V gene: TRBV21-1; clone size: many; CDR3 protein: CASGEEAYNEQFF; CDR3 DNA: TGTGCCAGCGGGGAGGAAGCTTACAATGAGCAGTTCTTC
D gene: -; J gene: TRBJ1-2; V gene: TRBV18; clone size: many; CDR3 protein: CASSPLRGEANYGYTF; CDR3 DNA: TGTGCCAGCTCACCACTCCGGGGCGAAGCTAACTATGGCTACACCTTC
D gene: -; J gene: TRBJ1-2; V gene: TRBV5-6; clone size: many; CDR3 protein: CASSFPDSASYGYTF; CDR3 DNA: TGTGCCAGCAGCTTCCCGGACAGCGCTAGCTATGGCTACACCTTC
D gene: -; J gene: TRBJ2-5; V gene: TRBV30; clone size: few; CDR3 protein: CAWSNGPRETQYF; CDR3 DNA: TGTGCCTGGAGTAACGGCCCGAGAGAGACCCAGTACTTC
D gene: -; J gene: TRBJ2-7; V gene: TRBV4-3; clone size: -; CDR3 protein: CASSQDPSSYEQYF; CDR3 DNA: TGCGCCAGCAGCCAAGATCCTAGCTCCTACGAGCAGTACTTC
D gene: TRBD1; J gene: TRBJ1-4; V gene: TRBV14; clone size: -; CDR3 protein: CASSPRQGPPATNEKLFF; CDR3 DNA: TGTGCCAGCAGCCCCAGACAGGGGCCGCCAGCAACTAATGAAAAACTGTTTTTT
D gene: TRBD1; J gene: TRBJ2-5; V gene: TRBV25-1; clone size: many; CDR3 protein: CASASGQGQETQYF; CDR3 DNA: TGTGCCAGCGCGTCGGGACAGGGGCAAGAGACCCAGTACTTC
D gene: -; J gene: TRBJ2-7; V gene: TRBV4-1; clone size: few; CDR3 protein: CASSQRGLLSHEQYF; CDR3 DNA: TGCGCCAGCAGCCAACGCGGGCTCCTCTCCCACGAGCAGTACTTC
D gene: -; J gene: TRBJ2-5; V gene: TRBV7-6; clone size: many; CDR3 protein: CASSLAGETQYF; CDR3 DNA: TGTGCCAGCAGCTTAGCAGGGGAGACCCAGTACTTC
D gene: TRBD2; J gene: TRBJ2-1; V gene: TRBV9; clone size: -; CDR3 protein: CASSAGTSANEQFF; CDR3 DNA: TGTGCCAGCAGCGCCGGGACTAGCGCGAATGAGCAGTTCTTC
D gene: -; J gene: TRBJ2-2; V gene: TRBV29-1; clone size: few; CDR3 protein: CSVESYLGVNTGELFF; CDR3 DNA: TGCAGCGTTGAATCTTATTTGGGGGTTAACACCGGGGAGCTGTTTTTT
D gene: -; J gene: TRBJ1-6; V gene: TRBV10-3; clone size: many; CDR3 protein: CAISMADSPLHF; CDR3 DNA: TGTGCCATTTCGATGGCCGATTCACCCCTCCACTTT
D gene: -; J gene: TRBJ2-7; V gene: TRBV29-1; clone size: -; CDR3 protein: CSVAATPNYEQYF; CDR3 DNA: TGCAGCGTTGCGGCGACGCCCAACTACGAGCAGTACTTC
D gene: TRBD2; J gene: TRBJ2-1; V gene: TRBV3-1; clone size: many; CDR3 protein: CASSQGVSPGLVFF; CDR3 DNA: TGTGCCAGCAGCCAAGGGGTCTCACCGGGACTAGTGTTCTTC
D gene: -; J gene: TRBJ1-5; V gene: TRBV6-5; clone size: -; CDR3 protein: CASSRGPNSNQPQHF; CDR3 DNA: TGTGCCAGCAGCCGAGGACCGAACAGCAATCAGCCCCAGCATTTT
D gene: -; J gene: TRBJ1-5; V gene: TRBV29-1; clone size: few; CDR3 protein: CSVASSQGAPQHF; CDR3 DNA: TGCAGCGTTGCTAGCAGTCAAGGGGCTCCCCAGCATTTT
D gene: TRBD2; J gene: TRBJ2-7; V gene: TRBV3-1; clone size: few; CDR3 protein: CASSQPSGSASEQYF; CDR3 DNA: TGTGCCAGCAGCCAACCTAGCGGGAGCGCCTCCGAGCAGTACTTC
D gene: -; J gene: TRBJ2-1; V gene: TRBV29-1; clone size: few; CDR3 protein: CSVDEAGRYNEQFF; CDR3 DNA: TGCAGCGTTGATGAAGCCGGAAGGTACAATGAGCAGTTCTTC
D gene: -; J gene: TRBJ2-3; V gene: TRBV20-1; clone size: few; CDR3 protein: CSVSASTDTQYF; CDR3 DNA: TGCAGTGTTTCCGCCAGCACAGATACGCAGTATTTT
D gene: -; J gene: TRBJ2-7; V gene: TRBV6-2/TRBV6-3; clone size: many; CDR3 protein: CASRDRYYEQYF; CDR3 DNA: TGTGCCAGCAGAGACAGATACTACGAGCAGTACTTC
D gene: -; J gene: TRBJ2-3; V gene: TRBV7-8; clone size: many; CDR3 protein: CASSSQGTFTDTQYF; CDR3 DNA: TGTGCCAGCAGCTCACAAGGGACCTTCACAGATACGCAGTATTTT
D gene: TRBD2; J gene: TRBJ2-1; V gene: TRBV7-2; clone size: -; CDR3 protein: CASSLGLAGVNEQFF; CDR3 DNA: TGTGCCAGCAGCTTAGGTCTAGCGGGAGTCAATGAGCAGTTCTTC